Included here is one TCR beta chain sequence, with context. This sample was taken from a study of tumor-infiltrating lymphocytes in primary liver carcinoma. From roughly 0.55 ug of total RNA, TCR beta-specific cDNA was reverse-transcribed using a constant-region primer. TCR beta libraries came from three nested multiplex PCR rounds using slightly modified ARM-PCR. Use of TRBV1-TRBV30 forward primers with a C-beta reverse primer characterized the first two PCR rounds, which lasted approximately 11 cycles each. TCRdb reprocessed the multiplex PCR reads via MiXCR and lists one record per CDR3 protein. The table includes about 330,000 distinct CDR3 sequences, almost 65% detected once. Blood RNA originated from unsorted whole blood, with germline DNA additionally extracted. This CDR3 has 15 residues. Trimming left V 4 bases short and J 12 bases short, with 22 bases between. Germline assignment: CDR1 SGHAT and CDR2 FQNNGV.

This clonotype was sampled from a man aged 40-49 years with primary liver carcinoma and hepatitis B virus infection. Sequenced input: peripheral blood. The J gene is TRBJ2-1, the V gene TRBV11-2, with D perhaps assigned TRBD1 or TRBD2 (7 bases each). CDR3 in amino acids: CASSSGTAGWCGQFF. CDR3 bases: TGTGCCAGCAGCTCAGGGACAGCGGGATGGTGTGGGCAGTTCTTC.